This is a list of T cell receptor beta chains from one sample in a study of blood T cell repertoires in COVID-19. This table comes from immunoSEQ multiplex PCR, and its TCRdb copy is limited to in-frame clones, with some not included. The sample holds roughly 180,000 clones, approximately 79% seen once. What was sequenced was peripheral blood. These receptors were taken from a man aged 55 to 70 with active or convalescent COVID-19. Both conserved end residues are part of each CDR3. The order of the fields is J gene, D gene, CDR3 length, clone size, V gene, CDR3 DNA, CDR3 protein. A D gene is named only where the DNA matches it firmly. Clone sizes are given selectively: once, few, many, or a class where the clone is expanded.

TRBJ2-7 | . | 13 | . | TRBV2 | TGTGCCAGCAGTGCCCCGAGAATGCACGAGCAGTACTTC | CASSAPRMHEQYF
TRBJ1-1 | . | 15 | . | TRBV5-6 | TGTGCCAGCAGCTTGCGCACAGGGTGGGACACTGAAGCTTTCTTT | CASSLRTGWDTEAFF
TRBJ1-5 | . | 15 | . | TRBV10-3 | TGTGCCATCAGCCTCGGGGGGGATAGCAATCAGCCCCAGCATTTT | CAISLGGDSNQPQHF
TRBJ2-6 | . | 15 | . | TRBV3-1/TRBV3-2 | TGTGCCAGCAGCCAAGAGCGGGCTGGGGCCAACGTCCTGACTTTC | CASSQERAGANVLTF
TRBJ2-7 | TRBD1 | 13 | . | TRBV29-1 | TGCAGCGTTGTACAGGGGGTATCTTACGAGCAGTACTTC | CSVVQGVSYEQYF
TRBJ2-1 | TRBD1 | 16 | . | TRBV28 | TGTGCCAGCAGCCGAGTGACAGGGGAGGACTACAATGAGCAGTTCTTC | CASSRVTGEDYNEQFF
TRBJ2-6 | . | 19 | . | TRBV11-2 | TGTGCCAGCAGATTAGGGATGGGGGCATCGGTGACTGGGGCCAACGTCCTGACTTTC | CASRLGMGASVTGANVLTF
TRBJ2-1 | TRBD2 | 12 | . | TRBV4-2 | TGTGCCAGCAGAGCGGGGTACAATGAGCAGTTCTTC | CASRAGYNEQFF
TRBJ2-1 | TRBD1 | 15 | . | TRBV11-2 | TGTGCCAGCAGCGCCCGGACAGGGTTCGACAATGAGCAGTTCTTC | CASSARTGFDNEQFF
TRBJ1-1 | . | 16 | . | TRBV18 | TGTGCCAGTGCGGCCGGGACAACCTCAAGGCGGACTGAAGCTTTCTTT | CASAAGTTSRRTEAFF
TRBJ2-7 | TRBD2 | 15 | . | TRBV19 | TGTGCCAGTAGTGGGGCTCAGCGGGGCGCTTACGAGCAGTACTTC | CASSGAQRGAYEQYF
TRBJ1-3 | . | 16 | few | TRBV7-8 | TGTGCCAGCAGCCGAGACTCGGGGTTCTCTGGAAACACCATATATTTT | CASSRDSGFSGNTIYF
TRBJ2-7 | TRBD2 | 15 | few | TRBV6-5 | TGTGCCAGCAGTTACTCGAAGACTAGCGGCTACGAGCAGTACTTC | CASSYSKTSGYEQYF
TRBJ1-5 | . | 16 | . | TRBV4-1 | TGCGCCAGCAGCCAAGGCCCCCAGGGCGGCAATCAGCCCCAGCATTTT | CASSQGPQGGNQPQHF
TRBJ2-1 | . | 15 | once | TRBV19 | TGTGCCAGTAGTTCCGACAGGTCCTCCTACAATGAGCAGTTCTTC | CASSSDRSSYNEQFF
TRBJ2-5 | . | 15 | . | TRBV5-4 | TGTGCCAGCAGCTTAAACGGGAACGTCCAAGAGACCCAGTACTTC | CASSLNGNVQETQYF
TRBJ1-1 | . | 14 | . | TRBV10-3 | TGTGCCATCAGTGAAGAGACGGGAAACACTGAAGCTTTCTTT | CAISEETGNTEAFF
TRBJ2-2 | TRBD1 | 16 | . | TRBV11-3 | TGTGCCAGCAGCTTAGGACAGGGGTCGGGGACCGGGGAGCTGTTTTTT | CASSLGQGSGTGELFF
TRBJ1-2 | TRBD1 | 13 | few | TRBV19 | TGTGCCAGTAGTAGACAGGGGGACTATGGCTACACCTTC | CASSRQGDYGYTF
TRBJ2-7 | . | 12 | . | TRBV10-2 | TGCGCCAGTAGGACGGGGGACTACGAGCAGTACTTC | CASRTGDYEQYF
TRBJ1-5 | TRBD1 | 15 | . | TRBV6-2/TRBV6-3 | TGTGCCAGCAGTGGACAGGGGATTAGCAATCAGCCCCAGCATTTT | CASSGQGISNQPQHF
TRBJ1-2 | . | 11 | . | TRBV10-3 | TGTGCCATCAACACAGGGATAGGCTACACCTTC | CAINTGIGYTF
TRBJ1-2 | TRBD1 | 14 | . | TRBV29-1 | TGCAGCCCGGACAGGTCGAGAACGGGGGTGCGATACACCTTC | CSPDRSRTGVRYTF
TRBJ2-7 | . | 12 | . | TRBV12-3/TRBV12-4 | TGTGCCAGCAGTTTAGAACTAAACGAGCAGTACTTC | CASSLELNEQYF
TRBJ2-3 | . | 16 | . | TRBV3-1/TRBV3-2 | TGTGCCAGCACCACTAAAATGACTCCCAGAGCAGATACGCAGTATTTT | CASTTKMTPRADTQYF
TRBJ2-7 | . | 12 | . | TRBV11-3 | TGTGCCAGCAGCGGCAGGGGAAGCGAGCAGTACTTC | CASSGRGSEQYF
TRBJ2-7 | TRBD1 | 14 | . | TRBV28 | TGTGCCAGCAGTAGCCCGGACAGGGTATATCGGGCGTACTTC | CASSSPDRVYRAYF
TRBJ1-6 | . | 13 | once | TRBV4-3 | TGCGCCAGCAGCCAAGAGGCAGATTCACCCCTCCACTTT | CASSQEADSPLHF
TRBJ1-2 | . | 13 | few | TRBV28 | TGTGCCAGCAGCTCGACAGTTAACTATGGCTACACCTTC | CASSSTVNYGYTF